The 8 T cell receptor beta chains below come from one sample, sequenced in a study of cytomegalovirus exposure and HLA in healthy donors. Clones were sequenced by immunoSEQ multiplex PCR, and TCRdb holds only the in-frame ones, with some missing. Seen here are tens of thousands of clones, more than 75% observed once, and the top ten hold more than 1%. What was sequenced was PBMCs. These TCRs come from a man younger than 35 in good health and CMV-seronegative.

The rearrangement uses TRBV28 and TRBJ1-5; TRBD1 matches at 7 bases. This CDR3 contains 16 residues. Germline assignment: CDR1 MDHEN and CDR2 SYDVKM. V lost 2 bases and J lost 1; bases outside the gene matches: 5. In nucleotides, the CDR3 is TGTGCCAGCAGTTTAGGGGTGACAGGGAGCAATCAGCCCCAGCATTTT. Its translation is CASSLGVTGSNQPQHF.

The genes are TRBV4-1 and TRBJ2-2; 9 bases map to TRBD1. Germline values: CDR1 MGHRA, CDR2 YSYEKL. The junction had 25 bases not matched to a gene; V was cut back by 1 base and J by 7 bases. CDR3 length: 22 residues. DNA for the CDR3: TGCGCCAGCAGCCAAGGATTAATCCCGCCTCCGGGACAGGGTAGGAAGGTCGGGGAGCTGTTTTTT. As protein: CASSQGLIPPPGQGRKVGELFF.

The rearrangement uses TRBV18 and TRBJ1-1, with D perhaps TRBD1 (5 bases). Trimming left V 2 bases short and J 4 bases short, with 11 bases between. This CDR3 comprises 14 residues. CDR1 is KGHSH and CDR2 is LQKENI in the germline V gene. The CDR3 reads CASSPIGDGTEAFF. The CDR3 nucleotides are TGTGCCAGCTCACCAATAGGGGATGGCACTGAAGCTTTCTTT.

The chain couples TRBV5-4 to TRBJ2-3; D not resolved. The CDR3 sequence is 14 residues long. Germline loops: CDR1 SGHNT, CDR2 YYREEE (reference sequence). V was pared by 8 bases and J by 2 bases, with 15 bases between. CDR3 sequence: CASRGTTSTDTQYF. The CDR3, as DNA: TGTGCCAGTAGAGGCACCACTTCCACAGATACGCAGTATTTT. Using reference TRBV5-4 and TRBJ2-3 for the parts outside the CDR3, the full variable domain is ETGVTQSPTHLIKTRGQQVTLRCSSQSGHNTVSWYQQALGQGPQFIFQYYREEENGRGNFPPRFSGLQFPNYSSELNVNALELDDSALYLCASRGTTSTDTQYFGPGTRLTVL.

Notes on this clone: Other DNA sequences in the sample encode the same CDR3. The V and J genes are TRBV30 and TRBJ2-3, with D tentatively TRBD1 (6 bases). V was shortened by 0 bases and J by 3 bases, with 10 bases between the two germline ends. The CDR3 totals 14 residues. The germline CDR1 and CDR2 sequences are GTSNPN and SVGIG (reference sequence). As DNA, the CDR3 is TGTGCCTGGAGTGTAGGGCAGGGGACAGATACGCAGTATTTT. As protein: CAWSVGQGTDTQYF.

This chain connects TRBV4-3 to TRBJ2-5, with 8 bases matching TRBD1. Trimming at V came to 4 bases and at J to 4 bases, leaving 2 bases not matched to a gene. The CDR3 has 13 residues. The germline CDR1 and CDR2 sequences are LGHNA and YSLEER. CDR3 protein: CASSPGQGETQYF. For the CDR3, the DNA is TGCGCCAGCAGCCCCGGACAGGGAGAGACCCAGTACTTC.

V gene TRBV6-5 combines with J gene TRBJ2-5, with D possibly being TRBD1 (5 bases). Trimming took 4 bases from V and 5 from J, leaving 14 bases between them. Germline CDR1 is MNHEY and CDR2 is SVGAGI. CDR3 size: 14 residues. The CDR3 nucleotides are TGTGCCAGCAGTTCGCAGGGATTAGTGGAGACCCAGTACTTC. It yields the protein CASSSQGLVETQYF.

The chain has TRBV11-2 and TRBJ2-5; 13 bases align to TRBD2. The V segment lost 5 bases and the J segment 3 bases; nucleotides outside the gene matches: 3. Germline CDR1 and CDR2: SGHAT and FQNNGV. The CDR3 is 15 amino acids. Here the CDR3 DNA reads TGTGCCAGCAGCACGGGGACTAGCGGGAAAGAGACCCAGTACTTC. The encoded protein is CASSTGTSGKETQYF.